This T cell receptor beta chain was sequenced during a study of cytomegalovirus exposure and HLA in healthy donors. Primers for the PCR totalled 60 Vbeta and 13 Jbeta. Source study methods: In a later analysis, 80 million or so unique TCR beta chains included roughly 11 million shared by two or more donors. Clones were read by immunoSEQ multiplex PCR, and TCRdb kept only the in-frame ones, dropping some. V and J calls and clone size are given by that table; D and trimming were obtained from the DNA. The data show tens of thousands of clones, with around 79% seen just once and almost 4.5% held by the top ten. Regarding the study as a whole: A later analysis linked a missense variant in DCLRE1C to the trimming of TCR beta V and J genes. In an earlier analysis, most TCR beta V segments were productive about 87% or about 30% of the time.

Details on this clone: What it recognizes is unknown.

V was trimmed by 3 bases and J by 7 bases, leaving 10 bases between them. The CDR3 loop spans 12 amino acids. Germline CDR1 and CDR2: SGHTA and FQGNSA. The rearrangement links TRBV7-2 to TRBJ2-7; weak D call: TRBD2 (6 bases). The TCR sequence derives from a man aged 40-55 years in good health and CMV-seronegative. Sequenced sample: PBMCs. CDR3 in amino acids: CASSFTAGEQYF. The CDR3 DNA sequence: TGTGCCAGCAGCTTTACGGCGGGGGAGCAGTACTTC.